The source of this T cell receptor beta chain is a study of CD8 T cells in Susac syndrome. General observations from the study: The authors acknowledged that their TCR sequencing and HLA analysis involved a relatively small number of individuals.

On this clonotype: Its antigen remains unidentified.

The RNA input was about 0.5 to 1 ug, and it was reverse transcribed with random hexamers. Amplification of the TCR beta CDR3 was carried out by immunoSEQ multiplex PCR, which spanned a total of 54 Vbeta and 13 Jbeta segments. Via MiXCR, TCRdb re-called the immunoSEQ multiplex PCR reads, giving one row per CDR3 protein. The data hold 180,000 or so distinct CDR3 sequences, with about 93% observed a single time. The specimen sequenced was CD4+ T cells from PBMCs. The receptor was isolated from a human donor in good health.

The DNA of the CDR3 is TGTGCCTGGAGTGTAAGTCAACTTGGAAACACCATATATTTT. It yields the protein CAWSVSQLGNTIYF. J is TRBJ1-3 and V is TRBV30; D not resolved. The CDR3 spans 14 residues. CDR1 is GTSNPN and CDR2 is SVGIG in the germline V gene (reference sequence). V shed 0 bases and J shed 3 bases, with 9 bases lying between them.